This TCR beta chain was captured by sequencing in a study of shared clonotypes between healthy human individuals. On the study more broadly: A couple of women and a few men aged 18 to 49 made up the donors.

Using immunoSEQ multiplex PCR, the repertoire was profiled, and TCRdb retains in-frame clones only, with some absent. The sample lists hundreds of thousands of clones; approximately 97% were seen once. Germline V gene lookup returns CDR1 ENHRY and CDR2 SYGVKD. Trimming removed 4 bases from V and 0 bases from J; junction bases left unmatched: 9. This CDR3 has 18 amino acids. The chain couples TRBV10-3 to TRBJ1-2; 12 bases fit TRBD1. This receptor was taken from a woman aged 25 to 39 in good health. Sequencing input: naive CD4+ T cells sorted from blood. Subset indicated: CD45RA+ positively selected. CDR3 residues: CAISVAGTGGSTNYGYTF. CDR3 DNA: TGTGCCATCAGTGTGGCCGGGACAGGGGGCTCCACTAACTATGGCTACACCTTC.